This T cell receptor beta chain was sequenced during a study of T cells in localized non-small cell lung cancer. Generated by immunoSEQ multiplex PCR, the TCRdb table keeps only in-frame clones and is missing some. This table has thousands of clones, roughly 28% appearing once. The CDR3 contains 14 residues. V was pared by 4 bases and J by 5 bases, with 14 bases between. The germline V gene has CDR1 MNHGY and CDR2 SAAAGT. Study-level findings and limits: Elevated blood T cell density was associated with longer overall survival. Investigators sequenced only a single tumor region, leaving heterogeneity possible. Adjacent uninvolved lung tissue had the highest T cell clonality, exceeding tumor. Appearing in adjacent lung were a median about 60 of the top 100 tumor clones.

About this clone: Its antigen is unknown.

This receptor was obtained from a female donor of 60 years or more with stage I lung adenocarcinoma. The specimen comprised lung tumor tissue, sampled before any cancer treatment. The J gene is TRBJ1-2, the V gene TRBV6-8; weak D call: TRBD1 (5 bases). CDR3: CASSSGWGPYGYTF. The CDR3 nucleotides are TGTGCCAGCAGTTCAGGGTGGGGTCCTTATGGCTACACCTTC.